The 25 T cell receptor beta chains reported below all come from one sample, sequenced in a study of cytomegalovirus exposure and HLA in healthy donors. 60 Vbeta and 13 Jbeta primers were used in PCR. Measured with immunoSEQ multiplex PCR; TCRdb has only the in-frame clones, and not every one. The data contain 140,000 or so clones, around 70% of them singletons. The sample consisted of PBMCs. These receptor sequences come from a woman aged 25 to 39 in good health and CMV-seronegative.

This clone was detected a few times. The rearrangement links TRBV7-3 to TRBJ2-3; D unresolved. From germline, CDR1 is SGHTA and CDR2 FQGTGA. CDR3 length equals 13 residues. The V gene lost 3 bases and the J gene lost 2 bases, with 6 bases spanning the gap. CDR3 DNA sequence: TGTGCCAGCAGCTTGGCCCACACAGATACGCAGTATTTT. This sequence encodes CASSLAHTDTQYF.

The chain employs TRBV2 and TRBJ2-6; D gene ambiguous. The CDR3 contains 15 residues. V lost 3 bases and J 2 bases, leaving 8 bases between the germline ends. CDR1 and CDR2 from the germline V gene are SNHLY and FYNNEI. This CDR3 reads CASSDDHTGANVLTF. In DNA, the CDR3 is TGTGCCAGCAGTGACGATCACACTGGGGCCAACGTCCTGACTTTC.

The chain couples TRBV5-1 to TRBJ2-5; 7 positions match TRBD2. The CDR3 covers 17 residues. The germline CDR1 and CDR2 sequences are SGHRS and YFSETQ. The ends lost 0 bases at V and 5 bases at J; junction bases unmatched: 13. The CDR3 loop reads CASSLGGQRGSGETQYF. As DNA, the CDR3 is TGCGCCAGCAGCTTGGGAGGCCAGCGGGGTTCCGGGGAGACCCAGTACTTC.

In this sample, this clone turned up a few times. This chain uses TRBV7-2 with TRBJ2-7; tentatively, D is TRBD2 (7 bases). Germline V gives CDR1 SGHTA, CDR2 FQGNSA. Trimming pared 5 bases from V and 2 bases from J, leaving 28 bases between. The CDR3 runs to 19 residues. The CDR3 loop reads CASSPFGERGGAFAYEQYF. CDR3 coding DNA: TGTGCCAGCAGCCCTTTCGGGGAGAGGGGGGGGGCATTCGCCTACGAGCAGTACTTC.

This sequence joins TRBV5-1 and TRBJ2-1; D may be TRBD2 (5 bases). The CDR3 length is 14 residues. V was trimmed by 0 bases and J by 5 bases, leaving 9 bases between them. Per the germline V gene, CDR1 is SGHRS and CDR2 is YFSETQ. DNA for the CDR3: TGCGCCAGCAGCTTGGGGACTCTGGACAATGAGCAGTTCTTC. It is translated as CASSLGTLDNEQFF.

V usage is TRBV7-2 and J usage is TRBJ2-5; 9 nucleotides match TRBD2. Per the germline V gene, CDR1 is SGHTA and CDR2 is FQGNSA. V was pared by 5 bases and J by 14 bases, with 9 bases of the junction left unmatched. The CDR3 totals 12 residues. The CDR3 DNA follows: TGTGCCAGCAGCGTCCGGGGACTAGCCCGATACTTC. Amino acids: CASSVRGLARYF.

This chain uses TRBV9 with TRBJ2-3; the match to TRBD2 covers 10 bases. V dropped 4 bases and J dropped 1; count of bases not matched to a gene: 6. The CDR3 is made up of 16 amino acids. Per germline, CDR1 SGDLS and CDR2 YYNGEE. CDR3 sequence reads: CASSFLAGEGTDTQYF. The CDR3 region has the DNA TGTGCCAGCAGCTTTCTAGCGGGAGAGGGCACAGATACGCAGTATTTT.

This chain uses TRBV7-9 with TRBJ2-3, with a tentative D call TRBD1 (6 bases). The V gene's germline CDR1 is SEHNR and CDR2 FQNEAQ (reference sequence). CDR3 length: 17 residues. V lost 0 bases to trimming and J lost 1 base, with 14 bases between them. The DNA of the CDR3 is TGTGCCAGCAGCTTAGCAGCGGACAGAGCTGGCACAGATACGCAGTATTTT. Protein: CASSLAADRAGTDTQYF.

This sequence joins TRBV4-1 and TRBJ2-7, with 11 bases identical to TRBD2. The germline V gene has CDR1 MGHRA and CDR2 YSYEKL. The CDR3 runs 15 residues. The junction had 1 base not matched to a gene; V was cut back by 1 base and J by 2 bases. CDR3 protein: CASSQGLAGPYEQYV. The CDR3 DNA reads as TGCGCCAGCAGCCAAGGACTAGCGGGGCCCTACGAGCAGTACGTC.

The V and J genes are TRBV9 and TRBJ2-5; D is possibly TRBD2 (6 bases). The V end was cut by 2 bases, the J end by 0 bases, with 14 bases between. The CDR3 sequence is 16 residues long. The germline V gene encodes CDR1 SGDLS and CDR2 YYNGEE. CDR3 sequence (DNA): TGTGCCAGCAGCGTCGGAGGGGCAGAAAACCAAGAGACCCAGTACTTC. Encoded protein: CASSVGGAENQETQYF.

The chain employs TRBV5-1 and TRBJ1-4; 7 positions agree with TRBD1. Unmatched junction bases numbered 11, after V lost 4 bases and J lost 5 bases. In germline, CDR1 is SGHRS, CDR2 YFSETQ. This CDR3 region has 16 residues. CDR3 coding DNA: TGCGCCAGCAGCCCCCGACCGGGACAGATGAATGAAAAACTGTTTTTT. This encodes CASSPRPGQMNEKLFF.

This rearrangement joins TRBV6-1 to TRBJ1-4; TRBD1 matches 8 bases. The CDR3 runs 15 residues. J was trimmed by 7 bases and V by 6 bases; bases with no gene match: 10. The germline gives CDR1 MNHNS, CDR2 SASEGT. The CDR3 DNA follows: TGTGCCAGCAGCGGTTACCAGGGGGCGAGTGAAAAACTGTTTTTT. Amino acids: CASSGYQGASEKLFF.

V usage is TRBV7-6 and J usage is TRBJ1-1; D might be TRBD1 (5 bases). The germline gives CDR1 SGHVS, CDR2 FNYEAQ. V was trimmed by 6 bases and J by 6 bases, leaving 17 bases between them. This CDR3 is 14 amino acids long. The CDR3 DNA sequence: TGTGCCAGCAGTTCTCTCGGGGGTAGGGCTGAAGCTTTCTTT. Residues: CASSSLGGRAEAFF.

This clone was seen just once. The V call is TRBV10-1, the J call TRBJ1-1; D unresolved. Germline lookup yields CDR1 WNHNN and CDR2 SYGVQD (reference sequence). CDR3 size: 18 residues. The V end lost 4 bases, the J end lost 0 bases, and 21 bases lay between the germline ends. The CDR3: CASSVGVRVRHLNTEAFF. CDR3 in DNA: TGCGCCAGCAGTGTTGGTGTGCGGGTTCGTCATCTGAACACTGAAGCTTTCTTT.

The V and J genes are TRBV27 and TRBJ2-5; 9 positions agree with TRBD1. This CDR3 comprises 13 residues. CDR1 is MNHEY, CDR2 SMNVEV, per germline (reference sequence). Trimming at V came to 5 bases and at J to 11 bases, leaving 9 bases not matched to a gene. Here the CDR3 reads CASSPDRGWEQYF. CDR3 nucleotide sequence: TGTGCCAGCAGTCCGGACAGGGGATGGGAGCAGTACTTC.

The chain uses TRBV10-3 and TRBJ2-2, with 10 bases identical to TRBD2. This CDR3 is 18 amino acids long. The germline CDR1 and CDR2 sequences are ENHRY and SYGVKD. J lost 8 bases, V lost 0 bases, and 12 bases had no gene match. CDR3 region: CAISESSPAGGPRGELFF. The CDR3 DNA sequence: TGTGCCATCAGTGAGTCGTCTCCAGCGGGAGGGCCGAGAGGGGAGCTGTTTTTT.

This clone was picked up a small number of times. Mismatch with germline at one junction end may stem from a read error. The J gene is TRBJ1-4, the V gene TRBV15; D is undetermined. The CDR3 consists of 13 residues. Germline CDR1 reads LNHNV; CDR2 reads YYDKDF (reference sequence). The CDR3 is CATSRESNEKLFF. CDR3 coding DNA: TGTGCCACCAGCAGAGAGTCTAACGAAAAACTGTTTTTT.

The CDR3 region is CASSEAGETGTDTQYF. As DNA, the CDR3 is TGTGCCAGCAGTGAAGCGGGGGAGACAGGGACGGATACGCAGTATTTT. The rearrangement joins TRBV6-1 to TRBJ2-3; 7 bases align to TRBD1. CDR3 size: 16 residues. CDR1 MNHNS and CDR2 SASEGT come from the germline V gene. J lost 6 bases, V lost 0 bases, and 9 bases had no gene match.

This chain connects TRBV27 to TRBJ2-2; 9 positions agree with TRBD1. CDR1 is MNHEY, CDR2 SMNVEV, per germline (reference sequence). The CDR3 length is 15 residues. Trimming at V came to 7 bases and at J to 7 bases, leaving 10 bases not matched to a gene. CDR3 sequence reads: CASMSGTGRIGELFF. Written as DNA, the CDR3 is TGTGCCAGCATGTCGGGGACAGGGCGGATCGGGGAGCTGTTTTTT.

The J gene is TRBJ2-7, the V gene TRBV5-1; 9 bases line up with TRBD2. Germline CDR1 reads SGHRS; CDR2 reads YFSETQ. CDR3 length: 14 amino acids. V gave up 0 bases and J gave up 5 bases; unmatched junction bases: 3. The CDR3: CASSLVSSGDEQYF. CDR3 DNA: TGCGCCAGCAGCTTGGTTTCTAGCGGGGACGAGCAGTACTTC.

The chain recombines TRBV6-6 with TRBJ1-1; a possible D gene is TRBD1 (5 bases). The length of the CDR3 is 15 residues. V gave up 2 bases and J gave up 2 bases, with 12 bases separating them. Germline V gives CDR1 MNHNY, CDR2 SVGAGI (reference sequence). CDR3 amino acids: CASSYGGGVNTEAFF. In nucleotides, the CDR3 is TGTGCCAGCAGTTACGGGGGGGGAGTAAACACTGAAGCTTTCTTT.

The chain is built from TRBV9 and TRBJ1-2; 7 bases match TRBD1. Germline V CDR1 and CDR2: SGDLS, YYNGEE. The CDR3 consists of 15 residues. J lost 3 bases, V lost 2 bases, and 7 bases had no gene match. The CDR3, as DNA: TGTGCCAGCAGCGTTAGAGACAGGGTGGACTATGGCTACACCTTC. Encoded protein: CASSVRDRVDYGYTF.

Of note for this clone: A read error may account for a junction end that differs from germline. The chain has TRBV10-1 and TRBJ2-5; 7 bases match TRBD2. The CDR3 is 14 amino acids. Per germline, CDR1 WNHNN and CDR2 SYGVQD (reference sequence). CDR3 DNA: TGCGCCAGCAGTGGGCGGGAGTATCAAGGGACCCAGTACTTC. Residues: CASSGREYQGTQYF.

The CDR3 DNA follows: TGTGCCAGCAGCTTCGGACAGTTTATCACTGAAGCTTTCTTT. The encoded protein is CASSFGQFITEAFF. The V and J genes are TRBV7-2 and TRBJ1-1, with D tentatively TRBD1 (6 bases). Germline CDR1 reads SGHTA; CDR2 reads FQGNSA. The length of the CDR3 is 14 residues. V lost 3 bases, J lost 4 bases, and 12 bases lay in between.

The chain has TRBV7-6 and TRBJ1-6; D remains ambiguous. The V end lost 5 bases, the J end lost 6 bases, and 11 bases lay between the germline ends. The CDR3 runs to 14 residues. Germline CDR1 reads SGHVS; CDR2 reads FNYEAQ. CDR3 sequence (DNA): TGTGCCAGCAGCCCGGCGGTACGTAATTCACCCCTCCACTTT. Translation: CASSPAVRNSPLHF.